One sample yielded the 24 T cell receptor beta chains listed below, sequenced in a study of shared clonotypes between healthy human individuals. Positive CCR7 selection of CD45RO-negative cells yielded the naive CD8 cells, and terminally differentiated effector memory CD45RA+ cells were excluded. Data came from immunoSEQ multiplex PCR; TCRdb stores just in-frame clones and leaves some out. The sample records roughly 2,000,000 clones, about 95% being singletons. Material: naive CD8+ T cells sorted from blood. Receptors originate from a man in his late teens or twenties in good health.

The rearrangement uses TRBV5-1 and TRBJ2-3; 13 nucleotides line up with TRBD2. This CDR3 contains 13 residues. The germline CDR1 and CDR2 sequences are SGHRS and YFSETQ. Germline trimming cut 4 bases from V and 12 bases from J; bases unmatched to any gene: 5. The CDR3 reads CASSTGTSGDQYF. The CDR3 nucleotides are TGCGCCAGCAGCACTGGGACTAGCGGGGACCAGTATTTT. Variable domain in full (rest from reference TRBV5-1 and TRBJ2-3): KAGVTQTPRYLIKTRGQQVTLSCSPISGHRSVSWYQQTPGQGLQFLFEYFSETQRNKGNFPGRFSGRQFSNSRSEMNVSTLELGDSALYLCASSTGTSGDQYFGPGTRLTVL.

J is TRBJ1-5 and V is TRBV25-1, with a possible D match to TRBD1 (5 bases). Germline CDR1 reads MGHDK; CDR2 reads SYGVNS. The CDR3 loop spans 15 amino acids. The V gene lost 2 bases and the J gene lost 2 bases, with 10 bases spanning the gap. The chain's CDR3 is CASSEEGFGNQPQHF. The CDR3 DNA follows: TGTGCCAGCAGTGAAGAGGGGTTCGGCAATCAGCCCCAGCATTTT.

This clone was observed a handful of times. In the same sample, other DNA sequences code for this CDR3. The V gene is TRBV10-1, the J gene TRBJ1-1; TRBD1 might be the D (6 bases). The CDR3 runs 14 residues. In germline, CDR1 is WNHNN, CDR2 SYGVQD (reference sequence). The V gene lost 2 bases and the J gene lost 0 bases, with 7 bases spanning the gap. The CDR3: CASSETGMNTEAFF. In nucleotides, the CDR3 is TGCGCCAGCAGTGAGACAGGGATGAACACTGAAGCTTTCTTT.

This clone was observed a handful of times. The chain combines TRBV7-9 with TRBJ1-6; no clear D gene. The germline V and J ends were trimmed by 4 bases and 1 base, with 8 bases remaining between them. The CDR3 loop spans 15 amino acids. The germline V gene encodes CDR1 SEHNR and CDR2 FQNEAQ (reference sequence). The CDR3 DNA is TGTGCCAGCAGCTCAAGTGAATCCTATAATTCACCCCTCCACTTT. Protein product: CASSSSESYNSPLHF.

This rearrangement joins TRBV4-1 to TRBJ2-5; 7 bases line up with TRBD2. The J call could be wrong; TRBJ2-7 is a better fit for the DNA end. The CDR3 has 13 amino acids. CDR1 and CDR2 from the germline V gene are MGHRA and YSYEKL. The DNA for the CDR3 is TGCGCCAGCAGCCCCCGGGAGGCCTACGAGCAGTACTTC. Translating gives CASSPREAYEQYF.

The chain carries TRBV30 and TRBJ1-1, with D unclear. CDR1 is GTSNPN, CDR2 SVGIG, per germline (reference sequence). This CDR3 region has 14 residues. Trimming stripped 1 base from V and 1 base from J, with 10 bases between. The DNA of the CDR3 is TGTGCCTGGAGTGAAGGGTTTACGAACACTGAAGCTTTCTTT. Translated: CAWSEGFTNTEAFF.

The gene calls are TRBV4-1 and TRBJ1-5; D uncertain. CDR3 length equals 19 residues. Trimming shortened V by 0 bases and J by 2 bases, and 20 bases separated the two germline ends. The germline V gene has CDR1 MGHRA and CDR2 YSYEKL. The CDR3 region is CASSQDPVGGLGGNQPQHF. CDR3 DNA: TGCGCCAGCAGCCAAGACCCAGTGGGAGGCTTGGGTGGCAATCAGCCCCAGCATTTT.

The chain carries TRBV28 and TRBJ2-5; 10 bases match TRBD2. V shed 8 bases, J shed 2 bases, and the junction held 8 bases outside the gene matches. Germline V gives CDR1 MDHEN, CDR2 SYDVKM. This CDR3 is built from 15 residues. As DNA, the CDR3 is TGTGCCAGCGGCGGTGGACTAGCGGTGCAAGAGACCCAGTACTTC. As protein: CASGGGLAVQETQYF.

The V gene is TRBV4-2, the J gene TRBJ1-4; TRBD1 matches at 7 bases. Germline loops: CDR1 LGHNA, CDR2 YNFKEQ. The CDR3 length is 17 residues. J was trimmed by 6 bases and V by 1 base; bases with no gene match: 11. The CDR3 loop is CASSQARTGARDEKLFF. DNA for the CDR3: TGTGCCAGCAGCCAAGCAAGAACAGGGGCACGGGATGAAAAACTGTTTTTT.

This clone was seen just once. This chain joins TRBV15 and TRBJ1-2; TRBD1 agrees at 11 bases. V shed 1 base and J 4 bases; nucleotides not matched to a gene: 5. Germline CDR1 reads LNHNV; CDR2 reads YYDKDF (reference sequence). The CDR3 totals 16 residues. The CDR3 region is CATSRGTGGDGYGYTF. In DNA form, the CDR3 reads TGTGCCACCAGCAGAGGGACAGGGGGCGATGGCTATGGCTACACCTTC.

The count of this clone is one. J is TRBJ1-3 and V is TRBV7-6, with D uncertain. Between the trimmed V and J ends, which lost 1 base and 5 bases, there was a span of 15 bases. The CDR3 has 16 amino acids. CDR1 is SGHVS, CDR2 FNYEAQ, per germline. CDR3 amino acids: CASSLDPTDTRNTIYF. CDR3 nucleotides: TGTGCCAGCAGCTTAGATCCTACAGATACTCGAAACACCATATATTTT.

About this clone: A junction boundary mismatches the germline segment, possibly from a read error. Written as DNA, the CDR3 is TGCGCCAGCAGATTGGGCTCGGGGGTAGGTGCTGAAGCTTTCTTT. This translates into CASRLGSGVGAEAFF. V is TRBV5-1 and J is TRBJ1-1; tentative D call: TRBD1 (5 bases). CDR3 length equals 15 residues. Germline CDR1 and CDR2: SGHRS and YFSETQ.

The CDR3 DNA is TGTGCCAGTGAGTGGAAACAGGGCTACACCGGGGAGCTGTTTTTT. Amino acids: CASEWKQGYTGELFF. The chain has TRBV19 and TRBJ2-2; TRBD1 might be the D (6 bases). Per the germline V gene, CDR1 is LNHDA and CDR2 is SQIVND (reference sequence). With 8 bases removed from V and 3 bases from J, the gap between germline ends came to 16 bases. The CDR3 runs to 15 residues.

CDR3 sequence (DNA): TGTGCCAGCAGCGCTACAGGGAATTCACCCCTCCACTTT. Protein sequence: CASSATGNSPLHF. This chain links TRBV25-1 with TRBJ1-6; D possibly corresponds to TRBD1 (6 bases). Trimming left V 6 bases short and J 7 bases short, with 10 bases between. The CDR3 spans 13 residues. Germline loops: CDR1 MGHDK, CDR2 SYGVNS.

This clone was seen only once. This sequence joins TRBV30 and TRBJ1-2, with D uncertain. Germline CDR1 GTSNPN, CDR2 SVGIG (reference sequence). Trimming removed 4 bases at V and 4 bases at J, with 13 bases between. There are 13 residues in the CDR3. The CDR3 nucleotides are TGTGCCTGGATTGGCGCGGAGGCCTATGGCTACACCTTC. Translating it yields CAWIGAEAYGYTF.

This clone has a single count. V usage is TRBV9 and J usage is TRBJ2-1, with TRBD2 matching over 7 bases. V shed 4 bases, J shed 5 bases, and the junction held 9 bases outside the gene matches. The CDR3 is made up of 15 amino acids. Germline loops: CDR1 SGDLS, CDR2 YYNGEE. The CDR3 DNA follows: TGTGCCAGCAGCCCGAGGGGCGGGAGCGACAATGAGCAGTTCTTC. Translation: CASSPRGGSDNEQFF.

The V gene is TRBV9, the J gene TRBJ2-1; 14 nucleotides line up with TRBD2. V gave up 1 base and J gave up 4 bases; unmatched junction bases: 4. CDR3 size: 17 residues. Germline CDR1 and CDR2: SGDLS and YYNGEE. The CDR3 spells CASSVTGTSGSYNEQFF. For the CDR3, the DNA is TGTGCCAGCAGCGTAACCGGGACTAGCGGGAGTTACAATGAGCAGTTCTTC.

This chain links TRBV18 with TRBJ1-1, with D unresolved. The CDR3 loop spans 16 amino acids. The germline V and J ends were trimmed by 2 bases and 2 bases, with 15 bases remaining between them. CDR1 and CDR2 (germline): KGHSH, LQKENI. The CDR3 loop reads CASSPWERKTNTEAFF. DNA of the CDR3: TGTGCCAGCTCACCATGGGAACGCAAAACCAACACTGAAGCTTTCTTT.

The chain is built from TRBV5-6 and TRBJ1-1; 7 nucleotides agree with TRBD1. CDR3 length: 16 residues. V dropped 4 bases and J dropped 1; count of bases not matched to a gene: 10. Germline V CDR1 and CDR2: SGHDT, YYEEEE. DNA of the CDR3: TGTGCCAGCAGCACCCTGATGACAGGGACGAACACTGAAGCTTTCTTT. Residues: CASSTLMTGTNTEAFF.

This rearrangement joins TRBV30 to TRBJ1-1; no firm D call. Germline V gene sequence: CDR1 GTSNPN, CDR2 SVGIG (reference sequence). The CDR3 is made up of 13 amino acids. Deletions cut 5 bases from V and 1 base from J, with 11 bases between. The DNA of the CDR3 is TGTGCCTGGGGTGGGTTGGGGAACACTGAAGCTTTCTTT. Amino acids: CAWGGLGNTEAFF.

V gene TRBV7-9 combines with J gene TRBJ1-1, with D maybe TRBD1 (5 bases). V lost 5 bases, J lost 5 bases, and 18 bases lay in between. The CDR3 is 15 residues long. Germline V CDR1 and CDR2: SEHNR, FQNEAQ (reference sequence). The CDR3 sequence is CASSLYQGPRTEAFF. DNA of the CDR3: TGTGCCAGCAGCCTATACCAGGGACCCCGGACTGAAGCTTTCTTT.

The gene calls are TRBV9 and TRBJ2-7, with 9 bases aligning to TRBD1. The V and J ends lost 5 bases and 4 bases, in that order; junction bases with no gene match: 7. The germline gives CDR1 SGDLS, CDR2 YYNGEE. The CDR3 loop spans 14 amino acids. In nucleotides, the CDR3 is TGTGCCAGCAGGAATGACAGGGGGGTTTACGAGCAGTACTTC. Encoded protein: CASRNDRGVYEQYF.

This clone is a singleton in its sample. V gene TRBV29-1 combines with J gene TRBJ1-1; a weak D match, TRBD1 (6 bases). V was shortened by 4 bases and J by 10 bases, with 16 bases between the two germline ends. Germline CDR1 and CDR2: SQVTM and ANQGSEA. There are 12 residues in the CDR3. The CDR3 DNA reads as TGCAGCGTTGCACAGGGCCCGAAAGGAGCTTTCTTT. Its translation: CSVAQGPKGAFF.

This clone was seen only a few times. At the DNA level, this CDR3 is encoded by other sequences in the same sample as well. The chain uses TRBV11-2 and TRBJ2-7; D gene ambiguous. Germline V gene sequence: CDR1 SGHAT, CDR2 FQNNGV. Deletions cut 0 bases from V and 3 bases from J, with 6 bases between. The CDR3 extends over 13 amino acids. The CDR3 region has the DNA TGTGCCAGCAGCTTAGAGGCAGACTACGAGCAGTACTTC. Its translation: CASSLEADYEQYF. The whole variable domain, remainder taken from reference TRBV11-2 and TRBJ2-7, is EAGVAQSPRYKIIEKRQSVAFWCNPISGHATLYWYQQILGQGPKLLIQFQNNGVVDDSQLPKDRFSAERLKGVDSTLKIQPAKLEDSAVYLCASSLEADYEQYFGPGTRLTVT.